These T cell receptor beta chains were read from a single sample in a study of prognosis after radiotherapy for stage I lung cancer. TCRdb fed the multiplex PCR reads into MiXCR, producing one record per CDR3 protein. Among tens of thousands of distinct CDR3 sequences listed, less than 45% were seen once. The sample was PBMCs, taken before or after stereotactic body radiation therapy (not recorded which). The receptor source for this set is a donor of 50 years or more with non-small cell lung cancer. The CDR3 runs from the conserved cysteine through the conserved F or W. The D gene is left open where the match is weak. Size tells how often a clone was seen (once, few, many) or the class of an expanded clone, and some rows leave it out.

j_call d_call v_call clone_size cdr3_aa cdr3_nt
TRBJ2-7 NA TRBV27 many CASSLRELRSYEQYF TGTGCCAGCAGTTTACGGGAACTGCGCTCCTACGAGCAGTACTTC
TRBJ2-6 NA TRBV11-2 many CASSPFRPGDYSGANVLTF TGTGCCAGCAGCCCCTTCCGGCCAGGGGACTACTCTGGGGCCAACGTCCTGACTTTC
TRBJ2-1 NA TRBV20-1 NA CSARGPREKSVSYYNEQFF TGCAGTGCTAGGGGCCCTAGAGAGAAGAGCGTAAGCTACTACAATGAGCAGTTCTTC
TRBJ2-7 TRBD1 TRBV4-2 many CASSHPSGTGKRVKGNEQYF TGTGCCAGCAGCCACCCTTCCGGGACAGGGAAAAGAGTAAAGGGAAACGAGCAGTACTTC
TRBJ1-2 NA TRBV28 many CASAKGRVKNYGYTF TGTGCCAGTGCGAAGGGTAGGGTCAAAAACTATGGCTACACCTTC
TRBJ2-7 NA TRBV5-8 NA CASSLIGGRLYEQYF TGTGCCAGCAGCTTGATCGGGGGCCGCCTCTACGAGCAGTACTTC
TRBJ2-2 NA TRBV7-6 many CASSLGGSGGELFF TGTGCCAGCAGCTTGGGCGGAAGTGGAGGGGAGCTGTTTTTT
TRBJ1-1 NA TRBV6-1 many CASSVHGGTEAFF TGTGCCAGCAGTGTTCATGGGGGCACTGAAGCTTTCTTT
TRBJ2-7 TRBD2 TRBV12-3/TRBV12-4 NA CASTWTSVRSSSSYEQYF TGTGCCAGCACTTGGACTAGCGTGCGTTCGAGCAGCTCCTACGAGCAGTACTTC
TRBJ2-5 NA TRBV24-1 NA CATSAPPDGSEETQYF TGTGCCACCAGTGCTCCGCCAGACGGAAGTGAAGAGACCCAGTACTTC
TRBJ2-3 TRBD2 TRBV10-3 many CAISEGRAGGTDTQYF TGTGCCATCAGTGAAGGTCGAGCGGGAGGTACAGATACGCAGTATTTT
TRBJ1-2 NA TRBV6-5 many CASSYSAGVYGYTF TGTGCCAGCAGTTACAGTGCCGGGGTCTATGGCTACACCTTC
TRBJ2-1 NA TRBV6-7 NA CASSYLRRGREKVFNEQFF TGTGCCAGCAGTTACTTACGCAGGGGAAGGGAGAAAGTGTTCAATGAGCAGTTCTTC
TRBJ2-5 TRBD2 TRBV7-6 few CASSPGLAGETQYF TGTGCCAGCAGCCCCGGACTAGCGGGAGAGACCCAGTACTTC
TRBJ1-2 TRBD1 TRBV12-3/TRBV12-4 NA CASSWGRDRAYGYTF TGTGCCAGCAGTTGGGGGCGGGACAGGGCCTATGGCTACACCTTC
TRBJ2-1 TRBD2 TRBV20-1 many CSARSQLAGAEQFF TGCAGTGCTAGATCGCAACTAGCGGGAGCTGAGCAGTTCTTC
TRBJ2-3 TRBD1 TRBV25-1 many CASSEQGAHTQYF TGTGCCAGCAGTGAGCAGGGGGCACATACGCAGTATTTT
TRBJ2-2 NA TRBV7-2 many CASSFGLRDTGELFF TGTGCCAGCAGCTTCGGCCTAAGGGACACCGGGGAGCTGTTTTTT
TRBJ1-1 NA TRBV18 many CASSRENTEAFF TGTGCCAGCTCACGGGAGAACACTGAAGCTTTCTTT
TRBJ2-2 NA TRBV11-3 NA CASSLSGWIGELFF TGTGCCAGCAGCTTATCAGGGTGGATCGGTGAGCTGTTTTTT
TRBJ2-2 NA TRBV7-3 NA CANSPSGLGVELFF TGTGCCAACAGCCCCTCGGGATTGGGTGTGGAGCTGTTTTTT
TRBJ2-5 TRBD2 TRBV4-2 many CASSQDWRELGETQYF TGTGCCAGCAGCCAAGATTGGCGGGAGCTCGGAGAGACCCAGTACTTC
TRBJ1-1 NA TRBV5-1 many CASSSYRTGTLNTEAFF TGCGCCAGCAGCTCATACCGAACAGGCACCTTGAACACTGAAGCTTTCTTT
TRBJ2-1 TRBD2 TRBV19 many CASTRTSGMRYEQFF TGTGCCAGCACACGGACTAGCGGGATGCGATATGAGCAGTTCTTC
TRBJ2-7 TRBD1 TRBV5-5 NA CASSRTPGQNHEQYF TGTGCCAGCAGCAGAACACCGGGACAGAACCACGAGCAGTACTTC
TRBJ2-1 TRBD2 TRBV5-1 NA CASSFLAGASNEQFF TGTGCCAGCAGCTTCCTAGCGGGAGCCAGCAATGAGCAGTTCTTC
TRBJ2-2 TRBD1 TRBV4-2 many CASSQAGGQGSYTGELFF TGTGCCAGCAGCCAGGCCGGGGGACAGGGGTCCTACACCGGGGAGCTGTTTTTT
TRBJ2-2 NA TRBV28 many CASTVGRNTGELFF TGTGCCAGCACAGTAGGTAGGAATACCGGGGAGCTGTTTTTT
TRBJ1-4 TRBD1 TRBV5-1 medium-sized CASTQNGQGGEKLFF TGCGCCAGCACTCAAAATGGACAGGGTGGTGAAAAACTGTTTTTT
TRBJ2-1 NA TRBV19 many CASSGRNEQFF TGTGCCAGTAGTGGTAGGAATGAGCAGTTCTTC
TRBJ2-7 NA TRBV11-2 many CASSRGGHLQYF TGTGCCAGCAGCCGTGGCGGACACTTGCAGTACTTC
TRBJ2-2 NA TRBV2 NA CASSAFSGNAGELFF TGTGCCAGCAGTGCTTTTTCAGGGAATGCCGGGGAGCTGTTTTTT
TRBJ2-1 TRBD2 TRBV7-9 NA CASSLAGGTNEQFF TGTGCCAGCAGCTTAGCGGGAGGGACTAATGAGCAGTTCTTC
TRBJ2-3 NA TRBV7-2 many CASSSGWGGGTQYF TGTGCCAGCAGCAGCGGATGGGGAGGAGGTACGCAGTATTTT
TRBJ2-5 TRBD2 TRBV14 many CASSLTSAATQYF TGTGCCAGCAGCCTGACTAGCGCTGCTACCCAGTACTTC
TRBJ2-7 TRBD2 TRBV20-1 many CSATSGASSYEQYF TGCAGTGCTACTAGCGGAGCGAGCTCCTACGAGCAGTACTTC
TRBJ1-6 NA TRBV9 NA CASSDGTEDSPLHF TGTGCCAGCAGCGACGGGACTGAGGATTCACCCCTCCACTTT
TRBJ2-7 NA TRBV6-2/TRBV6-3 many CASSLREREQYF TGTGCCAGCAGCTTACGGGAGCGGGAGCAGTACTTC
TRBJ2-5 TRBD2 TRBV19 NA CASSIIRAGGSGETQYF TGTGCCAGTAGTATAATTAGAGCGGGGGGGAGCGGAGAGACCCAGTACTTC
TRBJ2-2 TRBD2 TRBV6-2/TRBV6-3 many CASSYSPGLAIGELFF TGTGCCAGCAGTTACTCTCCGGGACTAGCGATCGGGGAGCTGTTTTTT
TRBJ2-2 TRBD2 TRBV27 once CASSSLAGGPAGEPFF TGTGCCAGCAGTTCACTAGCGGGAGGGCCCGCCGGGGAGCCGTTTTTT
TRBJ2-7 TRBD1 TRBV11-1 many CASSWTGLGTYEQYF TGTGCCAGCAGCTGGACAGGCCTGGGGACCTACGAGCAGTACTTC
TRBJ1-1 NA TRBV4-3 many CASSLQGGDTEAFF TGCGCCAGCAGCCTTCAAGGGGGGGACACTGAAGCTTTCTTT
TRBJ2-1 TRBD2 TRBV19 many CASRGTRLGGNEQFF TGTGCCAGCCGAGGGACCCGACTGGGGGGGAATGAGCAGTTCTTC
TRBJ2-5 NA TRBV7-9 many CASSLGSRETQYF TGTGCCAGCAGCTTAGGGTCTCGGGAGACCCAGTACTTC
TRBJ2-1 NA TRBV6-4 many CASSEAVDGGNEQFF TGTGCCAGCAGTGAGGCAGTAGATGGGGGGAATGAGCAGTTCTTC
TRBJ2-7 TRBD2 TRBV20-1 NA CSAAYGSSGSPYEQYF TGCAGTGCGGCGTACGGGTCTAGCGGGAGCCCCTACGAGCAGTACTTC
TRBJ1-2 TRBD1 TRBV7-3 many CASSSGQGYGYTF TGTGCCAGCAGCTCGGGACAGGGCTATGGCTACACCTTC